Listed below are T cell receptor beta chains from one sample, sequenced in a study of blood T cell repertoires in COVID-19. Measured with immunoSEQ multiplex PCR; TCRdb has only the in-frame clones, and not every one. The table has about 340,000 clones, about nine tenths seen once; the top ten hold more than 5.5%. Specimen: peripheral blood. All receptors derive from a woman in her 70s with COVID-19, enrolled during active disease. The CDR3 runs from the conserved cysteine through the conserved F or W. The D gene is left open where the match is weak. Some rows mark clone size as missing; the rest say once, few, many or name a class of expanded clone.

d_call: NA
v_call: TRBV30
j_call: TRBJ1-1
clone_size: NA
cdr3_aa: CAWTRRMNTEAFF
cdr3_nt: TGTGCCTGGACTAGAAGGATGAACACTGAAGCTTTCTTT

d_call: NA
v_call: TRBV2
j_call: TRBJ1-2
clone_size: NA
cdr3_aa: CASSVREGGGYTF
cdr3_nt: TGTGCCAGCAGTGTCAGGGAGGGGGGTGGCTACACCTTC

d_call: TRBD1
v_call: TRBV7-2
j_call: TRBJ2-7
clone_size: NA
cdr3_aa: CASSATGGEWDEQYF
cdr3_nt: TGTGCCAGCAGCGCCACAGGGGGTGAATGGGACGAGCAGTACTTC

d_call: NA
v_call: TRBV30
j_call: TRBJ1-3
clone_size: once
cdr3_aa: CAWSQGNTIYF
cdr3_nt: TGTGCCTGGAGTCAGGGAAACACCATATATTTT

d_call: NA
v_call: TRBV5-4
j_call: TRBJ1-2
clone_size: NA
cdr3_aa: CASSLMQGLGYGYTF
cdr3_nt: TGTGCCAGCAGCTTGATGCAGGGGTTGGGCTATGGCTACACCTTC

d_call: NA
v_call: TRBV3-1/TRBV3-2
j_call: TRBJ1-2
clone_size: few
cdr3_aa: CASSQALPPSNGYTF
cdr3_nt: TGTGCCAGCAGCCAAGCTTTGCCCCCCTCTAATGGCTACACCTTC

d_call: NA
v_call: TRBV7-9
j_call: TRBJ1-1
clone_size: NA
cdr3_aa: CASSSQGTPKFEAFF
cdr3_nt: TGTGCCAGCAGCTCTCAGGGGACCCCGAAGTTTGAAGCTTTCTTT

d_call: TRBD1
v_call: TRBV6-5
j_call: TRBJ1-5
clone_size: NA
cdr3_aa: CASSSDRGGQPQHF
cdr3_nt: TGTGCCAGCAGTTCAGACAGGGGTGGTCAGCCCCAGCATTTT

d_call: TRBD1
v_call: TRBV6-6
j_call: TRBJ2-3
clone_size: NA
cdr3_aa: CASSYRTGSLDTQYF
cdr3_nt: TGTGCCAGCAGTTACCGGACAGGGAGTCTAGATACGCAGTATTTT

d_call: TRBD2
v_call: TRBV12-5
j_call: TRBJ2-1
clone_size: NA
cdr3_aa: CASGFASGGEQFF
cdr3_nt: TGTGCTAGTGGTTTCGCCTCGGGGGGGGAGCAGTTCTTC

d_call: NA
v_call: TRBV6-5
j_call: TRBJ1-2
clone_size: NA
cdr3_aa: CASKASQQANYGYTF
cdr3_nt: TGTGCCAGCAAAGCGTCGCAACAGGCTAACTATGGCTACACCTTC

d_call: NA
v_call: TRBV2
j_call: TRBJ2-7
clone_size: once
cdr3_aa: CASSETHEQYF
cdr3_nt: TGTGCCAGCAGCGAAACTCACGAGCAGTACTTC

d_call: NA
v_call: TRBV11-2
j_call: TRBJ1-2
clone_size: NA
cdr3_aa: CASSWRGGYGYTF
cdr3_nt: TGTGCCAGCAGCTGGAGGGGAGGGTATGGCTACACCTTC

d_call: NA
v_call: TRBV11-2
j_call: TRBJ1-1
clone_size: once
cdr3_aa: CASSSGFLDTEAFF
cdr3_nt: TGTGCCAGCAGCTCAGGGTTTTTGGACACTGAAGCTTTCTTT

d_call: TRBD1
v_call: TRBV5-1
j_call: TRBJ1-2
clone_size: NA
cdr3_aa: CASRSTGTEVDGYTF
cdr3_nt: TGCGCCAGCAGGTCAACCGGGACAGAGGTCGATGGCTACACCTTC

d_call: TRBD1
v_call: TRBV19
j_call: TRBJ1-1
clone_size: NA
cdr3_aa: CASTTTPGTGGNTEAFF
cdr3_nt: TGTGCCAGTACCACAACACCCGGGACAGGGGGGAACACTGAAGCTTTCTTT

d_call: TRBD1
v_call: TRBV6-1
j_call: TRBJ2-4
clone_size: once
cdr3_aa: CASSWDSLKNIQYF
cdr3_nt: TGTGCCAGCAGTTGGGACAGCCTCAAAAACATTCAGTACTTC